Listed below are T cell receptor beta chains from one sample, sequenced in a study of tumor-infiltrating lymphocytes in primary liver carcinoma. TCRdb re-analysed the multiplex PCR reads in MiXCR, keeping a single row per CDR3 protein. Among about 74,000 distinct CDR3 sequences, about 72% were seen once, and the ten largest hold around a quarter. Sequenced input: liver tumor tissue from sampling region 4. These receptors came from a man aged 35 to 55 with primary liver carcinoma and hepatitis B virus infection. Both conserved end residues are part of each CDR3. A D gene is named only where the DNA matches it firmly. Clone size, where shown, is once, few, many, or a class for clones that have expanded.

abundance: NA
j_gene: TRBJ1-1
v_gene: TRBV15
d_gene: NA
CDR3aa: CATSSDQGREAFF
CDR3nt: TGTGCCACCAGCAGTGATCAGGGAAGGGAAGCTTTCTTT

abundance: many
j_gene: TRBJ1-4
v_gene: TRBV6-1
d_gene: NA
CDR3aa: CASSESPDRSEKLFF
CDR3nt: TGTGCCAGCAGTGAAAGCCCGGACAGATCTGAAAAACTGTTTTTT

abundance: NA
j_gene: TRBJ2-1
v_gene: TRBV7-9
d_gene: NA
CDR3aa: CTSSTMGGEQFF
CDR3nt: TGTACCAGCAGCACTATGGGGGGTGAGCAGTTCTTC

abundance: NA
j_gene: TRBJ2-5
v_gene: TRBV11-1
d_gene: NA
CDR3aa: CASSAGPQGTQYF
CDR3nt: TGTGCCAGTAGCGCGGGACCTCAAGGGACCCAGTACTTC

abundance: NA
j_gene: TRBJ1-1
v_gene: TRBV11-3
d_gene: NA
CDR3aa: CANGFTPMNTEAFF
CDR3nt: TGTGCCAACGGTTTCACACCCATGAACACCGAAGCTTTCTTT

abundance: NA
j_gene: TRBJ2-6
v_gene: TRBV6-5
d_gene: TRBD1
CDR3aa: CASSLWTGMRVGANVLTF
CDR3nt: TGTGCCAGCAGTCTTTGGACAGGGATGAGAGTCGGGGCCAACGTCCTGACTTTC

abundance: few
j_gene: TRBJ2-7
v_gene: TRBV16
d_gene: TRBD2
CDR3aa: CASSRGASGERYF
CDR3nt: TGTGCCAGCAGTCGCGGGGCTAGCGGTGAGCGGTACTTC

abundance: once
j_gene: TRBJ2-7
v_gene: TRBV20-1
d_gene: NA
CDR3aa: CSARSMHSSYEQYF
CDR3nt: TGCAGTGCTAGAAGCATGCATAGCTCCTACGAGCAGTACTTC

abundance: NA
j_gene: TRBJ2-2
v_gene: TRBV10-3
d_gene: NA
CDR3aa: CATRAGRKNTGELFF
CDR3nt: TGTGCCACCAGGGCGGGACGGAAGAACACCGGGGAGCTGTTTTTT

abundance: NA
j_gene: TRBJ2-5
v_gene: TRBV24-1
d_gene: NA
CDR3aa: CATSDPTGTWETQYF
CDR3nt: TGTGCCACCAGTGATCCAACCGGGACATGGGAGACCCAGTACTTC

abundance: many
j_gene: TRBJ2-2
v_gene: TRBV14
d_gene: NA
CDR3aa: CASRSGQNTGELFF
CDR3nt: TGTGCCAGCAGGTCGGGACAGAACACCGGGGAGCTGTTTTTT

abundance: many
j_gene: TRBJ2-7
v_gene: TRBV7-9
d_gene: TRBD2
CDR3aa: CASSLTSGSIPYEQYF
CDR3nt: TGTGCCAGCAGTTTGACTAGCGGGAGTATCCCCTACGAGCAGTACTTC

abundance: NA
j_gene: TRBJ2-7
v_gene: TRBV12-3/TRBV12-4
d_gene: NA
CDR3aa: CANSSGYKQYF
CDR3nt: TGTGCCAACAGTTCCGGCTACAAGCAGTACTTC

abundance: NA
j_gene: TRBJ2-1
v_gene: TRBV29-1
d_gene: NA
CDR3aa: CSGALNSNEQFF
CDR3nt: TGCAGCGGGGCGCTGAATAGTAATGAGCAGTTCTTC

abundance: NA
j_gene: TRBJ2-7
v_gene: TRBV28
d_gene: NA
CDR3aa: CASTPTVWVVTYEQYF
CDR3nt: TGTGCCAGCACCCCCACCGTGTGGGTGGTAACCTACGAGCAGTACTTC